A single sample gave rise to the 24 T cell receptor beta chains below, sequenced in a study of immune cell composition in non-small cell lung cancer. Sequencing used immunoSEQ multiplex PCR; TCRdb keeps in-frame clones, though not all of them. The data show several thousand clones, roughly 80% seen once. Sequenced: lung tumor tissue. These TCRs come from a human donor with non-small cell lung cancer.

The chain combines TRBV5-1 with TRBJ2-2; weak D call: TRBD2 (6 bases). The CDR3 consists of 17 residues. The V end lost 1 base, the J end lost 1 base, and 14 bases lay between the germline ends. Per germline, CDR1 SGHRS and CDR2 YFSETQ. The CDR3 spells CASSLRDSSLNTGELFF. In nucleotides, the CDR3 is TGCGCCAGCAGCTTGAGGGACTCCTCATTGAACACCGGGGAGCTGTTTTTT.

The V call is TRBV4-1, the J call TRBJ2-4; D gene ambiguous. This CDR3 is 15 amino acids long. V lost 2 bases, J lost 0 bases, and 8 bases lay in between. The germline V gene has CDR1 MGHRA and CDR2 YSYEKL. The CDR3 coding sequence is TGCGCCAGCAGCCAACAGATATTAGCCAAAAACATTCAGTACTTC. It is translated as CASSQQILAKNIQYF.

The chain employs TRBV5-6 and TRBJ1-4, with 9 bases matching TRBD1. The junction had 2 bases not matched to a gene; V was cut back by 2 bases and J by 6 bases. Germline V gives CDR1 SGHDT, CDR2 YYEEEE. The CDR3 totals 14 residues. CDR3 sequence: CASSFRTGDEKLFF. Here the CDR3 DNA reads TGTGCCAGCAGCTTTCGGACAGGGGATGAAAAACTGTTTTTT.

Only a few counts were recorded for this clone. The chain joins TRBV7-2 to TRBJ1-2; D perhaps matches TRBD1 (6 bases). This CDR3 contains 13 residues. In germline, CDR1 is SGHTA, CDR2 FQGNSA. Trimming shortened V by 5 bases and J by 2 bases, and 9 bases separated the two germline ends. The DNA of the CDR3 is TGTGCCAGCAGCGGACAGACAAACTATGGCTACACCTTC. Its translation is CASSGQTNYGYTF.

This chain uses TRBV4-2 with TRBJ1-2; 7 nucleotides align to TRBD1. CDR3 length: 15 amino acids. J gave up 2 bases and V 2 bases, and 5 bases lay outside the gene matches. CDR1 and CDR2 from the germline V gene are LGHNA and YNFKEQ. Here the CDR3 reads CASSQQDRANYGYTF. In DNA, the CDR3 is TGTGCCAGCAGCCAACAAGACAGGGCCAACTATGGCTACACCTTC.

The chain is built from TRBV11-2 and TRBJ2-5; TRBD1 matches at 9 bases. The CDR3 totals 15 residues. The J segment lost 2 bases and the V segment lost 5 bases, leaving 6 bases of the junction unmatched. Germline CDR1 is SGHAT and CDR2 is FQNNGV. Here the CDR3 DNA reads TGTGCCAGCAGCCCTACAGGGGGCGGTCAAGAGACCCAGTACTTC. Translated: CASSPTGGGQETQYF.

The genes are TRBV19 and TRBJ1-5; 10 nucleotides match TRBD1. Unmatched junction bases numbered 11, after V lost 8 bases and J lost 7 bases. The V gene's germline CDR1 is LNHDA and CDR2 SQIVND (reference sequence). The CDR3 contains 15 residues. The CDR3 sequence: CASGMGTGVGQPQHF. Written as DNA, the CDR3 is TGTGCCAGTGGGATGGGGACAGGGGTAGGGCAGCCCCAGCATTTT.

V is TRBV19 and J is TRBJ1-4; D gene ambiguous. Germline lookup yields CDR1 LNHDA and CDR2 SQIVND (reference sequence). The CDR3 contains 14 residues. The ends were cut back, 7 bases at V and 1 base at J, with 10 bases in the middle. In DNA form, the CDR3 reads TGTGCCAGTAATTCCGCAGTAACTAATGAAAAACTGTTTTTT. It is translated as CASNSAVTNEKLFF.

The rearrangement links TRBV19 to TRBJ2-7; no firm D call. Trimming took off 5 bases at V and 0 bases at J, with 11 bases between the two ends. The length of the CDR3 is 14 residues. Germline V gives CDR1 LNHDA, CDR2 SQIVND (reference sequence). The CDR3 loop is CASSPTSRSYEQYF. The DNA of the CDR3 is TGTGCCAGTAGTCCCACAAGCCGCTCCTACGAGCAGTACTTC.

CDR3 nucleotide sequence: TGTGCCAGCAGTTACTACCCCCCAGGCTCGACCTCTGGCTACACCTTC. Protein sequence: CASSYYPPGSTSGYTF. The chain is built from TRBV6-6 and TRBJ1-2; unclear D gene. V lost 1 base to trimming and J lost 7 bases, with 19 bases between them. This CDR3 spans 16 amino acids. Per the germline V gene, CDR1 is MNHNY and CDR2 is SVGAGI (reference sequence).

The V call is TRBV30, the J call TRBJ2-6, with TRBD1 matching 7 bases. Trimming at V came to 3 bases and at J to 2 bases, leaving 10 bases not matched to a gene. CDR1 GTSNPN and CDR2 SVGIG come from the germline V gene (reference sequence). The CDR3 extends over 17 amino acids. The CDR3 loop reads CAWRRQGFSAGANVLTF. The CDR3 DNA is TGTGCCTGGAGGAGACAGGGCTTCAGTGCTGGGGCCAACGTCCTGACTTTC.

The chain joins TRBV5-1 to TRBJ2-1, with 7 bases aligning to TRBD2. Per the germline V gene, CDR1 is SGHRS and CDR2 is YFSETQ. V trimming: 3 bases; J trimming: 5 bases; junction bases outside the gene matches: 11. The CDR3 is 16 amino acids. CDR3 nucleotide sequence: TGCGCCAGCAGCTCTGGGAGCGGGATGTCGAACAATGAGCAGTTCTTC. Its protein is CASSSGSGMSNNEQFF.

V is TRBV28 and J is TRBJ2-1; 8 bases line up with TRBD1. V shed 11 bases, J shed 9 bases, and the junction held 9 bases outside the gene matches. The CDR3 is 12 amino acids. CDR1 is MDHEN, CDR2 SYDVKM, per germline. CDR3 sequence reads: CASDRAVGEQFF. The CDR3 region has the DNA TGTGCCTCGGACAGGGCGGTCGGTGAGCAGTTCTTC.

In this sample, this clone turned up a few times. The chain links TRBV4-2 to TRBJ2-1, with 9 bases identical to TRBD2. The CDR3 is 15 residues long. Losses at the gene ends were 3 bases for V and 7 bases for J; bases not matched to a gene: 7. Germline V CDR1 and CDR2: LGHNA, YNFKEQ. DNA for the CDR3: TGTGCCAGCAGCCATACTGCGGGAGGGTCAAATGAGCAGTTCTTC. This sequence encodes CASSHTAGGSNEQFF.

This clone was observed a few times. The chain combines TRBV5-4 with TRBJ2-2, with 7 bases identical to TRBD1. CDR3 length: 15 amino acids. The germline CDR1 and CDR2 sequences are SGHNT and YYREEE (reference sequence). The J segment lost 5 bases and the V segment lost 4 bases, leaving 8 bases of the junction unmatched. The CDR3 nucleotides are TGTGCCAGCAGCATCCGGGACAGATCTACCGGGGAGCTGTTTTTT. Protein sequence: CASSIRDRSTGELFF.

This clone was detected a few times. The chain has TRBV6-5 and TRBJ2-1; D gene ambiguous. Germline V lookup: CDR1 MNHEY, CDR2 SVGAGI. The ends were cut back, 2 bases at V and 0 bases at J, with 8 bases in the middle. The CDR3 is 15 amino acids. CDR3 nucleotide sequence: TGTGCCAGCAGTTACGACGCGAGCTCCTACAATGAGCAGTTCTTC. As protein: CASSYDASSYNEQFF.

The CDR3 DNA is TGTGCCAGCAGCCCCCGGGACGGGAGCTCCTACGAGCAGTACTTC. This codes for CASSPRDGSSYEQYF. The chain is built from TRBV7-8 and TRBJ2-7; weak D call: TRBD2 (6 bases). Germline V gene lookup returns CDR1 SGHVS and CDR2 FQNEAQ. The V gene lost 5 bases and the J gene lost 0 bases, with 14 bases spanning the gap. The CDR3 length is 15 residues.

V gene TRBV10-3 combines with J gene TRBJ2-7; 7 positions agree with TRBD2. The V segment lost 2 bases and the J segment 4 bases; nucleotides outside the gene matches: 11. The CDR3 runs 16 residues. Germline CDR1 ENHRY, CDR2 SYGVKD. CDR3 loop: CAISEPGTTTLYEQYF. DNA for the CDR3: TGTGCCATCAGTGAGCCTGGGACTACCACCTTGTACGAGCAGTACTTC.

The chain combines TRBV7-8 with TRBJ1-2, with TRBD1 identical over 8 bases. The CDR3 is 15 amino acids. With 2 bases clipped from V and 4 bases from J, the junction kept 6 bases outside the gene matches. The germline V gene encodes CDR1 SGHVS and CDR2 FQNEAQ. The CDR3 nucleotides read TGTGCCAGCAGCTTACAGCCGGGACAGGCCTATGGCTACACCTTC. This codes for CASSLQPGQAYGYTF.

This clone occurred once. The chain recombines TRBV28 with TRBJ1-4; D is uncertain. Trimming left V 5 bases short and J 7 bases short, with 20 bases between. The CDR3 loop spans 16 amino acids. The germline V gene encodes CDR1 MDHEN and CDR2 SYDVKM. In DNA, the CDR3 is TGTGCCAGCAGTACCCCCCCAATCTTTCGCGGTGAAAAACTGTTTTTT. Translating it yields CASSTPPIFRGEKLFF.

The chain has TRBV6-6 and TRBJ2-7; TRBD1 is a possible D gene (5 bases). There are 11 residues in the CDR3. The V end lost 6 bases, the J end lost 9 bases, and 12 bases lay between the germline ends. Germline values: CDR1 MNHNY, CDR2 SVGAGI (reference sequence). In nucleotides, the CDR3 is TGTGCCAGCAGACAAGGGGCCAGGCAGTACTTC. It specifies CASRQGARQYF.

A single count supports this clone. The chain joins TRBV10-2 to TRBJ2-1; no definite D call. CDR1 is WSHSY, CDR2 SAAADI, per germline. The CDR3 is 17 amino acids. V shed 8 bases and J shed 0 bases, with 20 bases lying between them. DNA for the CDR3: TGCGCCAGCGGAGTCCCCCTGGACGTTCCCTCCTACAATGAGCAGTTCTTC. Translating it yields CASGVPLDVPSYNEQFF.

V gene TRBV9 combines with J gene TRBJ2-7; 9 positions agree with TRBD2. The trim removed 2 bases at V and 4 bases at J, leaving 1 base unmatched. Germline lookup yields CDR1 SGDLS and CDR2 YYNGEE. This CDR3 contains 13 residues. CDR3 bases: TGTGCCAGCAGCGTGACTAGCGGTTACGAGCAGTACTTC. Translating it yields CASSVTSGYEQYF.

This rearrangement joins TRBV6-1 to TRBJ2-5; 15 nucleotides line up with TRBD2. CDR3 size: 17 residues. The V and J ends lost 1 base and 4 bases, in that order; junction bases with no gene match: 4. CDR1 and CDR2 (germline): MNHNS, SASEGT. The CDR3: CASSEGGGLAGGETQYF. In DNA, the CDR3 is TGTGCCAGCAGTGAAGGGGGGGGACTAGCGGGAGGAGAGACCCAGTACTTC.